The source of this TCR beta chain is a study of cytomegalovirus exposure and HLA in healthy donors. PCR employed 60 Vbeta and 13 Jbeta primers. The table came from immunoSEQ multiplex PCR; TCRdb's copy has only in-frame clones and leaves some out. Of approximately 110,000 clones in the sample, about 70% were seen once. V lost 5 bases to trimming and J lost 3 bases, with 14 bases between them. The CDR3 covers 15 residues. Germline V gene sequence: CDR1 MNHEY, CDR2 SVGAGI. This sequence originates from a man aged 25 to 45 in good health and CMV-seropositive. What was sequenced was PBMCs. The chain uses TRBV6-5 and TRBJ1-5, with a tentative D call TRBD1 (6 bases). For the CDR3, the DNA is TGTGCCAGCAGTACCCGAGGGGGTTTCAATCAGCCCCAGCATTTT. This sequence encodes CASSTRGGFNQPQHF.